The 14 T cell receptor beta chains below all came from one sample that was sequenced in a study of cytotoxic CD8 clonotypes in ibrutinib-treated CLL. The assay was immunoSEQ multiplex PCR, and TCRdb's table has in-frame clones only and misses some. The profile covers more than 200,000 clones, with around 70% appearing a single time and approximately 15% taken by the ten largest. The sequenced sample was PBMCs, obtained after 24 months of ibrutinib treatment. The receptors were sampled from a human donor with chronic lymphocytic leukemia.

Only a few counts were recorded for this clone. The chain employs TRBV27 and TRBJ1-2; 10 bases map to TRBD1. Germline-derived CDR1 and CDR2 are MNHEY and SMNVEV (reference sequence). With 4 bases clipped from V and 8 bases from J, the junction kept 7 bases outside the gene matches. The CDR3 runs 14 residues. Here the CDR3 DNA reads TGTGCCAGCAGTTCGGGACAGGGGTTACGCGGCTACACCTTC. This sequence encodes CASSSGQGLRGYTF.

V and J are TRBV4-2 and TRBJ2-2; unclear D gene. Germline V gene data show CDR1 as LGHNA and CDR2 as YNFKEQ. The CDR3 contains 16 residues. V gave up 4 bases and J gave up 0 bases, with 12 bases separating them. This CDR3 reads CASSPSGSSNTGELFF. DNA of the CDR3: TGTGCCAGCAGCCCTTCGGGTAGCTCGAACACCGGGGAGCTGTTTTTT.

The J gene is TRBJ2-7, the V gene TRBV27; D assignment may be TRBD1 or TRBD2 (6 bases each). Germline CDR1 reads MNHEY; CDR2 reads SMNVEV (reference sequence). CDR3 length equals 13 residues. V dropped 3 bases and J dropped 4 bases, with 10 bases sitting between them. Written as DNA, the CDR3 is TGTGCCAGCAGTTTGTGGGGGGCATACGAGCAGTACTTC. Residues: CASSLWGAYEQYF.

The genes are TRBV19 and TRBJ2-1; 9 positions match TRBD1. Germline V gene lookup returns CDR1 LNHDA and CDR2 SQIVND (reference sequence). The length of the CDR3 is 14 residues. The junction had 7 bases not matched to a gene; V was cut back by 5 bases and J by 8 bases. The CDR3 nucleotides are TGTGCCAGTAGTTCCGGGACAGGGAGGTATGAGCAGTTCTTC. Amino acids: CASSSGTGRYEQFF.

The DNA for the CDR3 is TGCAGCGTTGATCGCCAATCTGGGGCCAACGTCCTGACTTTC. It translates to CSVDRQSGANVLTF. The gene calls are TRBV29-1 and TRBJ2-6; D is unclear. CDR1 and CDR2 from the germline V gene are SQVTM and ANQGSEA. V lost 3 bases to trimming and J lost 1 base, with 7 bases between them. This CDR3 has 14 residues.

This clone has only a few counts. This chain links TRBV7-9 with TRBJ1-2; maybe TRBD1 (5 bases). CDR3 length: 13 amino acids. V lost 5 bases and J lost 2, with 9 bases in between. CDR1 is SEHNR and CDR2 is FQNEAQ in the germline V gene (reference sequence). The CDR3 sequence: CASSIQENYGYTF. The CDR3 coding sequence is TGTGCCAGCAGCATACAGGAAAACTATGGCTACACCTTC.

The chain combines TRBV4-3 with TRBJ2-7; possibly TRBD2 for D (6 bases). This CDR3 region has 17 residues. Trimming left V 0 bases short and J 1 base short, with 16 bases between. Germline values: CDR1 LGHNA, CDR2 YSLEER. CDR3 region: CASSQDPTPGESYEQYF. DNA for the CDR3: TGCGCCAGCAGCCAAGATCCAACCCCGGGAGAGTCCTACGAGCAGTACTTC.

This chain joins TRBV7-3 and TRBJ2-6; D unclear. The CDR3 has 16 amino acids. V was clipped by 5 bases and J by 0 bases, with 11 bases between them. The germline V gene has CDR1 SGHTA and CDR2 FQGTGA. CDR3 amino acids: CASSRQPASGANVLTF. The CDR3 DNA reads as TGTGCCAGCAGCCGGCAACCGGCCTCTGGGGCCAACGTCCTGACTTTC.

Written as DNA, the CDR3 is TGTGCCAGCGCGGAGCTGATGAACACTGAAGCTTTCTTT. The encoded protein is CASAELMNTEAFF. The chain recombines TRBV6-6 with TRBJ1-1; D unclear. V shed 8 bases and J shed 0 bases, with 10 bases lying between them. This CDR3 contains 13 residues. The germline CDR1 and CDR2 sequences are MNHNY and SVGAGI (reference sequence).

The rearrangement uses TRBV29-1 and TRBJ2-3, with D tentatively TRBD1 (9 bases). Per germline, CDR1 SQVTM and CDR2 ANQGSEA. Trimming stripped 7 bases from V and 2 bases from J, with 19 bases between. The length of the CDR3 is 15 residues. This chain's CDR3 is CSAGGGQGYTDTQYF. CDR3 DNA sequence: TGCAGCGCCGGGGGGGGACAGGGCTACACAGATACGCAGTATTTT.

The chain recombines TRBV6-1 with TRBJ1-5; D possibly corresponds to TRBD1 (6 bases). The CDR3 has 16 residues. V gave up 3 bases and J gave up 3 bases, with 15 bases separating them. Germline V gene data show CDR1 as MNHNS and CDR2 as SASEGT. The CDR3 protein is CASSEVGGAVNQPQHF. The CDR3 nucleotides are TGTGCCAGCAGTGAGGTTGGGGGGGCCGTCAATCAGCCCCAGCATTTT.

V is TRBV7-2 and J is TRBJ2-5; no definite D call. The germline V gene encodes CDR1 SGHTA and CDR2 FQGNSA. This CDR3 is 14 amino acids long. V gave up 5 bases and J gave up 2 bases, with 12 bases separating them. This chain's CDR3 is CASSLGWQQETQYF. The CDR3 region has the DNA TGTGCCAGCAGCCTAGGATGGCAGCAAGAGACCCAGTACTTC.

The CDR3 is CASSLEGRTTDEQFF. CDR3 sequence (DNA): TGTGCCAGCAGCTTAGAGGGCAGGACAACGGATGAGCAGTTCTTC. J is TRBJ2-1 and V is TRBV13; possible D gene TRBD1, 5 bases. The length of the CDR3 is 15 residues. CDR1 and CDR2 (germline): PRHDT, FYEKMQ (reference sequence). The V end was cut by 1 base, the J end by 8 bases, with 15 bases between.

CDR3 protein: CASSTNREAEKLFF. CDR3 nucleotides: TGCGCCAGCAGCACCAACAGGGAGGCGGAAAAACTGTTTTTT. The gene calls are TRBV5-1 and TRBJ1-4; maybe TRBD1 (6 bases). The CDR3 covers 14 residues. Germline lookup yields CDR1 SGHRS and CDR2 YFSETQ. Between the trimmed V and J ends, which lost 4 bases and 8 bases, there was a span of 15 bases. The full variable domain, its missing parts supplied by reference TRBV5-1 and TRBJ1-4, is KAGVTQTPRYLIKTRGQQVTLSCSPISGHRSVSWYQQTPGQGLQFLFEYFSETQRNKGNFPGRFSGRQFSNSRSEMNVSTLELGDSALYLCASSTNREAEKLFFGSGTQLSVL.